Each of the 4 T cell receptor beta chains below was sequenced from the same sample in a study of blood T cell repertoires in COVID-19. TCRdb's copy holds only in-frame clones and misses some; the assay was immunoSEQ multiplex PCR. The table records around 39,000 clones, approximately 81% of them present only once. The sample was peripheral blood. These receptors were collected from a man of 80 years or more with active or convalescent COVID-19.

This chain connects TRBV6-2 or TRBV6-3 to TRBJ2-3; 7 bases align to TRBD1. The germline V gene encodes CDR1 MNHEY and CDR2 SVGEGT. The trim removed 6 bases at V and 10 bases at J, leaving 7 bases unmatched. This CDR3 contains 12 residues. CDR3: CASSLLGQSQYF. The CDR3 region has the DNA TGTGCCAGCAGCCTTTTGGGACAGTCGCAGTATTTT.

The gene calls are TRBV2 and TRBJ2-7, with TRBD2 as a possible D gene (6 bases). CDR3 length: 11 residues. The germline gives CDR1 SNHLY, CDR2 FYNNEI. V was clipped by 9 bases and J by 4 bases, with 10 bases between them. In nucleotides, the CDR3 is TGTGCCAGTTCGGGGGAATACGAGCAGTACTTC. It encodes CASSGEYEQYF.

This clone came up once. This rearrangement joins TRBV5-6 to TRBJ1-1, with 8 bases aligning to TRBD1. Trimming removed 6 bases from V and 11 bases from J; junction bases left unmatched: 21. The CDR3 has 16 amino acids. Germline assignment: CDR1 SGHDT and CDR2 YYEEEE. Here the CDR3 reads CASTPQSQGAKKGAFF. CDR3 nucleotides: TGTGCCAGCACCCCGCAGAGCCAGGGGGCAAAGAAAGGGGCTTTCTTT.

CDR3 DNA: TGTGCCAGCAGCCGATATACCTCCGGACAGGGGGCAAATCAGCCCCAGCATTTT. It is translated as CASSRYTSGQGANQPQHF. This chain connects TRBV7-8 to TRBJ1-5; 11 bases are shared with TRBD1. From germline, CDR1 is SGHVS and CDR2 FQNEAQ. V lost 5 bases to trimming and J lost 4 bases; unmatched junction nucleotides: 13. The length of the CDR3 is 18 residues. Combining the CDR3 with reference TRBV7-8 and TRBJ1-5 gives the whole variable domain GAGVSQSPRYKVAKRGQDVALRCDPISGHVSLFWYQQALGQGPEFLTYFQNEAQLDKSGLPSDRFFAERPEGSVSTLKIQRTQQEDSAVYLCASSRYTSGQGANQPQHFGDGTRLSIL.